Each of the 30 T cell receptor beta chains below was sequenced from the same sample in a study of blood T cells in healthy people across ages. Primers used in a second PCR of about 6 to 11 cycles were a sample-barcoded 5' primer and a J-beta primer mix. TCRdb fed the 5' RACE reads into MiXCR, producing one record per CDR3 protein. The data hold 850,000 to 1,100,000 distinct CDR3 sequences, with 35% to 40% observed a single time. The sequencing sample was made of blood. These receptors all stem from a man between 18 and 35 years old in good health.

The chain couples TRBV7-9 to TRBJ2-5; perhaps TRBD1 as D (6 bases). CDR3 length equals 13 residues. Germline values: CDR1 SEHNR, CDR2 FQNEAQ (reference sequence). V lost 5 bases and J lost 5, with 12 bases in between. CDR3 in DNA: TGTGCCAGCAGCATAGGGGGATTGGAGACCCAGTACTTC. Translated, it gives CASSIGGLETQYF.

The chain has TRBV7-3 and TRBJ2-1; 9 bases align to TRBD1. With V trimmed by 5 bases and J by 8 bases, 4 bases remained unmatched. Germline CDR1 and CDR2: SGHTA and FQGTGA. The CDR3 loop spans 13 amino acids. The CDR3 here is CASSLQGADEQFF. CDR3 in DNA: TGTGCCAGCAGCCTACAGGGGGCGGATGAGCAGTTCTTC.

This clonotype was observed a handful of times. In nucleotides, the CDR3 is TGTGCCAGCAGCAACAGCACCAATCAGCCCCAGCATTTT. This encodes CASSNSTNQPQHF. The chain has TRBV5-6 and TRBJ1-5, with D unclear. The CDR3 extends over 13 amino acids. CDR1 is SGHDT, CDR2 YYEEEE, per germline. Trimming took off 4 bases at V and 3 bases at J, with 8 bases between the two ends.

The chain uses TRBV7-6 and TRBJ2-7; D not resolved. CDR1 and CDR2 from the germline V gene are SGHVS and FNYEAQ. Between the trimmed V and J ends, which lost 1 base and 0 bases, there was a span of 10 bases. CDR3 size: 15 residues. This CDR3 is CASSLDPVSSYEQYF. The DNA for the CDR3 is TGTGCCAGCAGCTTAGATCCGGTGAGCTCCTACGAGCAGTACTTC.

As regards this clonotype: Relative to the germline gene, one junction end is altered; a read error may explain this. V and J are TRBV6-5 and TRBJ1-2; TRBD1 is a possible D gene (6 bases). The germline CDR1 and CDR2 sequences are MNHEY and SVGAGI. This CDR3 has 14 amino acids. CDR3 sequence reads: CANSYSGAVGGYTF. Written as DNA, the CDR3 is TGTGCCAACAGTTACTCGGGGGCGGTTGGTGGCTACACCTTC.

This clonotype was counted only a few times. The chain has TRBV9 and TRBJ1-2; TRBD1 is a possible D gene (6 bases). Germline values: CDR1 SGDLS, CDR2 YYNGEE. The V end lost 6 bases, the J end lost 8 bases, and 14 bases lay between the germline ends. This CDR3 comprises 12 residues. The chain's CDR3 is CASTQRGFGYTF. Here the CDR3 DNA reads TGTGCCAGCACCCAGAGGGGGTTCGGCTACACCTTC.

This chain joins TRBV7-2 and TRBJ2-1; D is uncertain. The CDR3 is made up of 14 amino acids. Germline V gene sequence: CDR1 SGHTA, CDR2 FQGNSA. Deletions cut 2 bases from V and 3 bases from J, with 8 bases between. CDR3 sequence (DNA): TGTGCCAGCAGCTTAAAGCAGGACTACAATGAGCAGTTCTTC. This translates into CASSLKQDYNEQFF. The full variable domain, completed using reference TRBV7-2 and TRBJ2-1, is GAGVSQSPSNKVTEKGKDVELRCDPISGHTALYWYRQSLGQGLEFLIYFQGNSAPDKSGLPSDRFSAERTGGSVSTLTIQRTQQEDSAVYLCASSLKQDYNEQFFGPGTRLTVL.

This chain uses TRBV4-3 with TRBJ1-1; D is possibly TRBD1 (5 bases). Germline values: CDR1 LGHNA, CDR2 YSLEER. V was trimmed by 2 bases and J by 5 bases, leaving 12 bases between them. The CDR3 spans 14 residues. The DNA for the CDR3 is TGCGCCAGCAGCCAATGGCAGGGCCGGACTGAAGCTTTCTTT. Protein sequence: CASSQWQGRTEAFF.

J is TRBJ2-1 and V is TRBV25-1, with unresolved D. The V and J ends lost 4 bases and 8 bases respectively, with 12 bases between them. CDR1 and CDR2 from the germline V gene are MGHDK and SYGVNS. The CDR3 is 13 amino acids. This CDR3 is CASSGSDLDEQFF. In DNA form, the CDR3 reads TGTGCCAGCAGTGGATCCGACCTCGATGAGCAGTTCTTC.

The V call is TRBV7-9, the J call TRBJ1-2; D is uncertain. The germline V and J ends were trimmed by 1 base and 6 bases, with 30 bases remaining between them. CDR1 is SEHNR, CDR2 FQNEAQ, per germline (reference sequence). The CDR3 length is 20 residues. The chain's CDR3 is CASSLVFYRPGTLSGHGYTF. The DNA of the CDR3 is TGTGCCAGCAGCTTAGTTTTCTACCGACCGGGAACGCTATCGGGCCATGGCTACACCTTC. Based on the CDR3 plus reference TRBV7-9 and TRBJ1-2, the full variable domain is DTGVSQNPRHKITKRGQNVTFRCDPISEHNRLYWYRQTLGQGPEFLTYFQNEAQLEKSRLLSDRFSAERPKGSFSTLEIQRTEQGDSAMYLCASSLVFYRPGTLSGHGYTFGSGTRLTVV.

V and J are TRBV4-2 and TRBJ1-2; no firm D call. Between the trimmed V and J ends, which lost 0 bases and 4 bases, there was a span of 18 bases. CDR1 is LGHNA and CDR2 is YNFKEQ in the germline V gene. The CDR3 extends over 17 amino acids. The CDR3 DNA follows: TGTGCCAGCAGCCAAGATCTGGCAGGACCTACTATCTATGGCTACACCTTC. Protein product: CASSQDLAGPTIYGYTF.

The rearrangement links TRBV20-1 to TRBJ1-1; D call uncertain. V was clipped by 5 bases and J by 4 bases, with 5 bases between them. CDR1 and CDR2 from the germline V gene are DFQATT and SNEGSKA (reference sequence). CDR3 length: 10 amino acids. DNA for the CDR3: TGCAGTGCTTGGAGCACTGAAGCTTTCTTT. This sequence encodes CSAWSTEAFF.

Here the CDR3 reads CSALDGTNTGELFF. The CDR3 nucleotides read TGCAGCGCCCTGGACGGAACGAACACCGGGGAGCTGTTTTTT. The chain is built from TRBV29-1 and TRBJ2-2; no firm D call. CDR1 and CDR2 (germline): SQVTM, ANQGSEA. Deletions cut 7 bases from V and 0 bases from J, with 12 bases between. The CDR3 sequence is 14 residues long.

This clonotype was counted a few times. The chain is built from TRBV7-9 and TRBJ2-1; D is ambiguous. This CDR3 has 13 amino acids. The germline CDR1 and CDR2 sequences are SEHNR and FQNEAQ (reference sequence). The germline V and J ends were trimmed by 8 bases and 7 bases, with 15 bases remaining between them. Here the CDR3 DNA reads TGTGCCAGCGCCCTCGGAAGGGAAAATGAGCAGTTCTTC. Residues: CASALGRENEQFF.

DNA for the CDR3: TGTGCCAGCAGGGACCTGGGGGGCACGTGGGCCTACAATGAGCAGTTCTTC. Its translation: CASRDLGGTWAYNEQFF. The genes are TRBV6-2 or TRBV6-3 and TRBJ2-1; perhaps D is TRBD1 or TRBD2 (6 bases each). The V end lost 6 bases, the J end lost 2 bases, and 20 bases lay between the germline ends. Germline V gene data show CDR1 as MNHEY and CDR2 as SVGEGT. The CDR3 length is 17 residues.

This clonotype appeared a few times. The rearrangement uses TRBV6-1 and TRBJ1-6, with D possibly TRBD1 on 5 matching bases. This CDR3 region has 14 residues. In germline, CDR1 is MNHNS, CDR2 SASEGT. The V end lost 5 bases, the J end lost 10 bases, and 15 bases lay between the germline ends. The DNA of the CDR3 is TGTGCCAGCAGTTCCGGGACCGGTGGATCACCCCTCCACTTT. This translates into CASSSGTGGSPLHF.

This chain connects TRBV2 to TRBJ1-5; D remains unclear. V dropped 5 bases and J dropped 0 bases, with 8 bases sitting between them. The CDR3 runs to 14 residues. Germline V gives CDR1 SNHLY, CDR2 FYNNEI. CDR3 coding DNA: TGTGCCAGCAGTCGGTCGGTTAGCAATCAGCCCCAGCATTTT. It encodes CASSRSVSNQPQHF.

The sample holds many counts of this clonotype. The chain carries TRBV4-3 and TRBJ2-3; TRBD2 matches at 10 bases. The junction had 2 bases not matched to a gene; V was cut back by 2 bases and J by 6 bases. The CDR3 is made up of 14 amino acids. Germline loops: CDR1 LGHNA, CDR2 YSLEER. CDR3 nucleotide sequence: TGCGCCAGCAGCCAAAGCGGGGGGGCGGATACGCAGTATTTT. It encodes CASSQSGGADTQYF.

V and J are TRBV20-1 and TRBJ2-1; D is uncertain. This CDR3 is built from 12 residues. Trimming took 3 bases from V and 5 from J, leaving 8 bases between them. Germline V gene data show CDR1 as DFQATT and CDR2 as SNEGSKA (reference sequence). The CDR3 reads CSARNPNNEQFF. In DNA form, the CDR3 reads TGCAGTGCTAGGAATCCAAACAATGAGCAGTTCTTC.

As for this clonotype: A read error may be the cause here, since a much bigger clone is one base away. V usage is TRBV9 and J usage is TRBJ2-3; D possibly corresponds to TRBD1 (6 bases). CDR1 and CDR2 from the germline V gene are SGDLS and YYNGEE. The CDR3 consists of 14 residues. The CDR3 is CAGSAGQSTDTQYF. CDR3 in DNA: TGTGCCGGCAGCGCCGGACAGAGCACAGATACGCAGTATTTT.

The rearrangement links TRBV28 to TRBJ2-5; possible D gene TRBD1, 6 bases. The V and J ends lost 8 bases and 11 bases respectively, with 21 bases between them. Germline CDR1 MDHEN, CDR2 SYDVKM. This CDR3 is 13 amino acids long. In DNA form, the CDR3 reads TGTGCCAGCGCAGGGGTTAAAAATTTTGGGCAGTACTTC. It encodes CASAGVKNFGQYF.

The chain carries TRBV6-2 or TRBV6-3 and TRBJ1-5; maybe TRBD1 (5 bases). CDR3 length: 14 amino acids. The V end was cut by 3 bases, the J end by 4 bases, with 10 bases between. Germline V gene lookup returns CDR1 MNHEY and CDR2 SVGEGT. In nucleotides, the CDR3 is TGTGCCAGCAGTTATATGGCAGGGAATCAGCCCCAGCATTTT. Translating gives CASSYMAGNQPQHF.

V gene TRBV6-6 combines with J gene TRBJ1-2; possibly TRBD1 for D (6 bases). The CDR3 is made up of 15 amino acids. V was trimmed by 8 bases and J by 3 bases, leaving 19 bases between them. Germline V gene lookup returns CDR1 MNHNY and CDR2 SVGAGI (reference sequence). The CDR3 region has the DNA TGTGCCAGCTCGCGGGTGGGGGGCGCTGACTATGGCTACACCTTC. Its protein product is CASSRVGGADYGYTF.

The V and J genes are TRBV6-2 or TRBV6-3 and TRBJ1-1; possible D gene TRBD1, 6 bases. The CDR3 covers 15 residues. Trimming removed 5 bases from V and 4 bases from J, with 17 bases in between. The germline V gene encodes CDR1 MNHEY and CDR2 SVGEGT. The DNA of the CDR3 is TGTGCCAGCAGTCGGGAACAGGGCATGATCACTGAAGCTTTCTTT. Its protein is CASSREQGMITEAFF.

This chain links TRBV7-2 with TRBJ1-1; D unresolved. The CDR3 runs 15 residues. Germline CDR1 and CDR2: SGHTA and FQGNSA. Trimming left V 5 bases short and J 2 bases short, with 15 bases between. The chain's CDR3 is CASSIPSRVNTEAFF. The CDR3 DNA reads as TGTGCCAGCAGCATACCCTCACGGGTTAACACTGAAGCTTTCTTT.

The chain employs TRBV6-1 and TRBJ1-1; a weak D match, TRBD1 (5 bases). The germline V gene has CDR1 MNHNS and CDR2 SASEGT. Between the trimmed V and J ends, which lost 2 bases and 3 bases, there was a span of 13 bases. The CDR3 is 15 amino acids. For the CDR3, the DNA is TGTGCCAGCAGTGAATTGAGCGGGGGTTACACTGAAGCTTTCTTT. Its translation: CASSELSGGYTEAFF.

This sequence joins TRBV12-5 and TRBJ1-2; D unresolved. Trimming cost V 3 bases and J 0 bases, with 11 bases left between them. The CDR3 runs to 15 residues. Germline CDR1 reads LGHNT; CDR2 reads FRNRAP. This CDR3 is CASGFSGPPNYGYTF. The DNA for the CDR3 is TGTGCTAGTGGTTTTTCGGGCCCCCCTAACTATGGCTACACCTTC.

This clonotype was detected only a few times. This sequence joins TRBV6-5 and TRBJ1-2, with TRBD1 matching over 7 bases. Germline V gene data show CDR1 as MNHEY and CDR2 as SVGAGI. With 2 bases clipped from V and 4 bases from J, the junction kept 7 bases outside the gene matches. The CDR3 is made up of 15 amino acids. CDR3 residues: CASSYGTVGSYGYTF. The CDR3 region has the DNA TGTGCCAGCAGTTACGGGACAGTAGGATCCTATGGCTACACCTTC.

V gene TRBV7-2 combines with J gene TRBJ1-1, with TRBD1 as a possible D gene (6 bases). From germline, CDR1 is SGHTA and CDR2 FQGNSA. Trimming took 5 bases from V and 1 from J, leaving 20 bases between them. CDR3 size: 17 residues. CDR3 sequence (DNA): TGTGCCAGCAGCCGCTCTGGGGCAGGGGTGAAGAACACTGAAGCTTTCTTT. Translated: CASSRSGAGVKNTEAFF.

This chain connects TRBV6-1 to TRBJ2-1; D is tentatively TRBD1 or TRBD2 (5 bases each). The CDR3 sequence is 13 residues long. The germline V gene has CDR1 MNHNS and CDR2 SASEGT. Trimming left V 6 bases short and J 11 bases short, with 17 bases between. DNA for the CDR3: TGTGCCAGCAGACCTTGGGACCGCGGACAGCAGTTCTTC. This encodes CASRPWDRGQQFF.